These 13 T cell receptor beta chains came from one sample sequenced in a study of spatial heterogeneity in lung cancer. General observations from the study: Counts of expanded alpha and beta TCRs within tumors tracked the tumor nonsynonymous mutation count.

For these TCRs, the target antigens are not known. Each CDR3 protein is one row after TCRdb ran MiXCR on the 5' RACE reads. The table has about 11,000 distinct CDR3 sequences, about 5.2% seen once. Stated time point: sample taken at primary tumor resection. The starting material was lung tumor tissue, obtained at surgery. Receptors originate from a male donor with early-stage non-small cell lung cancer.

This clonotype is labeled medium-sized (0.01 to 0.1%). This chain uses TRBV28 with TRBJ2-1, with D unresolved. Trimming took off 4 bases at V and 9 bases at J, with 22 bases between the two ends. Germline loops: CDR1 MDHEN, CDR2 SYDVKM. This CDR3 has 16 residues. This chain's CDR3 is CASSYTTSGPSTEQFF. DNA for the CDR3: TGTGCCAGCAGTTATACCACTTCTGGCCCTAGTACTGAGCAGTTCTTC. The full variable domain, completed using reference TRBV28 and TRBJ2-1, is DVKVTQSSRYLVKRTGEKVFLECVQDMDHENMFWYRQDPGLGLRLIYFSYDVKMKEKGDIPEGYSVSREKKERFSLILESASTNQTSMYLCASSYTTSGPSTEQFFGPGTRLTVL.

This chain uses TRBV7-2 with TRBJ2-3; no reliable D call. With 4 bases removed from V and 6 bases from J, the gap between germline ends came to 11 bases. CDR1 and CDR2 (germline): SGHTA, FQGNSA. The CDR3 is made up of 13 amino acids. The CDR3 protein is CASSSFAEDTQYF. In DNA form, the CDR3 reads TGTGCCAGCAGCTCATTCGCGGAGGATACGCAGTATTTT. Looking up the rest from reference TRBV7-2 and TRBJ2-3 gives the full variable domain: GAGVSQSPSNKVTEKGKDVELRCDPISGHTALYWYRQSLGQGLEFLIYFQGNSAPDKSGLPSDRFSAERTGGSVSTLTIQRTQQEDSAVYLCASSSFAEDTQYFGPGTRLTVL.

This clonotype has a handful of counts. The genes are TRBV29-1 and TRBJ2-1; the D gene could be TRBD1 or TRBD2 (5 bases each). The CDR3 length is 14 residues. Germline V CDR1 and CDR2: SQVTM, ANQGSEA. V lost 4 bases to trimming and J lost 7 bases, with 17 bases between them. This CDR3 is CSVARDPRWNEQFF. Here the CDR3 DNA reads TGCAGCGTTGCCCGGGACCCTCGTTGGAATGAGCAGTTCTTC.

This clonotype was seen repeatedly, ten times or more. The chain combines TRBV10-3 with TRBJ2-5; 8 bases align to TRBD2. The V and J ends lost 4 bases and 5 bases, in that order; junction bases with no gene match: 9. CDR3 size: 15 residues. Germline assignment: CDR1 ENHRY and CDR2 SYGVKD. The CDR3 DNA is TGTGCCATCAGTGGAAGTAATAGCGGGGTTGAGACCCAGTACTTC. Translated, it gives CAISGSNSGVETQYF.

There are a few counts of this clonotype. This sequence joins TRBV25-1 and TRBJ2-7; unclear D gene. CDR1 and CDR2 from the germline V gene are MGHDK and SYGVNS. V dropped 1 base and J dropped 2 bases, with 18 bases sitting between them. The CDR3 runs to 17 residues. The CDR3 region is CASSECTLEHLTYEQYF. The CDR3, as DNA: TGTGCCAGCAGTGAATGCACCTTAGAGCACCTAACCTACGAGCAGTACTTC.

This clonotype was observed at least ten times. The chain employs TRBV2 and TRBJ2-1, with D tentatively TRBD1 or TRBD2 (5 bases each). This CDR3 is built from 15 residues. Deletions cut 3 bases from V and 0 bases from J, with 9 bases between. The V gene's germline CDR1 is SNHLY and CDR2 FYNNEI. The CDR3 DNA sequence: TGTGCCAGCAGTGACGGGGCGGCCTCCTACAATGAGCAGTTCTTC. Translating it yields CASSDGAASYNEQFF.

The sample holds many counts of this clonotype. The genes are TRBV7-8 and TRBJ1-1; D is perhaps TRBD1 (5 bases). V lost 1 base and J lost 4, with 19 bases in between. The CDR3 consists of 17 residues. The germline CDR1 and CDR2 sequences are SGHVS and FQNEAQ. The CDR3 DNA is TGTGCCAGCAGCTTAGGGACCGGGACCCCTCCGGGCACTGAAGCTTTCTTT. Translating it yields CASSLGTGTPPGTEAFF.

This clonotype has a count of ten or more. V and J are TRBV6-1 and TRBJ1-6; D is ambiguous. The length of the CDR3 is 12 residues. The V gene lost 4 bases and the J gene lost 12 bases, with 10 bases spanning the gap. Germline CDR1 and CDR2: MNHNS and SASEGT. CDR3 sequence: CASSVRRRPLHF. For the CDR3, the DNA is TGTGCCAGCAGTGTTCGGAGACGACCCCTCCACTTT.

This clonotype was counted a few times. This chain connects TRBV9 to TRBJ1-6; 12 positions agree with TRBD1. V lost 2 bases, J lost 9 bases, and 3 bases stayed unmatched. The CDR3 totals 15 residues. Germline loops: CDR1 SGDLS, CDR2 YYNGEE. The CDR3 nucleotides are TGTGCCAGCAGCGTCGGGACAGGGGGCTCTTCACCCCTCCACTTT. Protein product: CASSVGTGGSSPLHF.

This clonotype is labeled as medium-sized. This chain uses TRBV9 with TRBJ2-3; perhaps TRBD1 as D (6 bases). Germline values: CDR1 SGDLS, CDR2 YYNGEE. The ends were cut back, 5 bases at V and 1 base at J, with 8 bases in the middle. This CDR3 region has 13 residues. The CDR3, as DNA: TGTGCCAGCAGGGGGGCGGGCACAGATACGCAGTATTTT. As protein: CASRGAGTDTQYF.

This clonotype was detected only a few times. The V call is TRBV7-2, the J call TRBJ2-3; D unresolved. Germline V gene sequence: CDR1 SGHTA, CDR2 FQGNSA. V was clipped by 5 bases and J by 5 bases, with 11 bases between them. The CDR3 is 13 residues long. The chain's CDR3 is CASSPALRDTQYF. The CDR3, as DNA: TGTGCCAGCAGCCCAGCCCTCAGAGATACGCAGTATTTT.

By sample fraction, this clonotype is medium-sized. The rearrangement uses TRBV28 and TRBJ1-5; 10 nucleotides line up with TRBD1. From germline, CDR1 is MDHEN and CDR2 SYDVKM. This CDR3 spans 17 amino acids. After removal of 8 bases from V and 1 base from J, the junction contained 11 bases not matched to a gene. The CDR3 is CASRLTGGDYSNQPQHF. DNA for the CDR3: TGTGCCAGCCGATTGACAGGGGGCGATTACAGCAATCAGCCCCAGCATTTT.

This clonotype occurred many times. The chain joins TRBV11-1 to TRBJ2-7, with 9 bases matching TRBD1. The CDR3 is made up of 14 amino acids. J gave up 1 base and V 4 bases, and 2 bases lay outside the gene matches. Per the germline V gene, CDR1 is SGHAT and CDR2 is FQDESV (reference sequence). CDR3 nucleotide sequence: TGTGCCAGCAGCTCGGACAGGGGTTCCTACGAGCAGTACTTC. Translating it yields CASSSDRGSYEQYF.